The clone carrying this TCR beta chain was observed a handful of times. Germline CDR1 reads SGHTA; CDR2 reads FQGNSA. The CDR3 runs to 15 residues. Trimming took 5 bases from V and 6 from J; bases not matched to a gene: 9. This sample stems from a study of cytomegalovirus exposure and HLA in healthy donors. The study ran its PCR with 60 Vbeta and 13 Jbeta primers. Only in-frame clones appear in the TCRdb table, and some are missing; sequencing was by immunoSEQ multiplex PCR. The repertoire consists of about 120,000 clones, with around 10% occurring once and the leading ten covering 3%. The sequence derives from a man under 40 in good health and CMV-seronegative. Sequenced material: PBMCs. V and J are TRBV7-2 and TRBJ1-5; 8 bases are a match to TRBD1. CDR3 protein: CASSPWTGNAQPQHF. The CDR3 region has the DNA TGTGCCAGCAGCCCCTGGACAGGGAACGCTCAGCCCCAGCATTTT. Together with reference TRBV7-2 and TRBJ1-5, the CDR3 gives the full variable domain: GAGVSQSPSNKVTEKGKDVELRCDPISGHTALYWYRQSLGQGLEFLIYFQGNSAPDKSGLPSDRFSAERTGGSVSTLTIQRTQQEDSAVYLCASSPWTGNAQPQHFGDGTRLSIL.